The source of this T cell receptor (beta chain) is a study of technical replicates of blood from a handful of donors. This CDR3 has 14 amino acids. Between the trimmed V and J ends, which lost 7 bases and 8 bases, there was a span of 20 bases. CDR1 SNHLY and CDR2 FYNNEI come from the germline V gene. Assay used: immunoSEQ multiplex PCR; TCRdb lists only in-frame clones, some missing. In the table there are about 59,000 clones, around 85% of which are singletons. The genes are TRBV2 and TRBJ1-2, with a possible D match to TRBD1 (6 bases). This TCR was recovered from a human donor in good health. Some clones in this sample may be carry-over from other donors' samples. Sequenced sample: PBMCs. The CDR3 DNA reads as TGTGCCAGCACACCGTCGGGGGGCCCGGGGGGCTACACCTTC. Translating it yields CASTPSGGPGGYTF.